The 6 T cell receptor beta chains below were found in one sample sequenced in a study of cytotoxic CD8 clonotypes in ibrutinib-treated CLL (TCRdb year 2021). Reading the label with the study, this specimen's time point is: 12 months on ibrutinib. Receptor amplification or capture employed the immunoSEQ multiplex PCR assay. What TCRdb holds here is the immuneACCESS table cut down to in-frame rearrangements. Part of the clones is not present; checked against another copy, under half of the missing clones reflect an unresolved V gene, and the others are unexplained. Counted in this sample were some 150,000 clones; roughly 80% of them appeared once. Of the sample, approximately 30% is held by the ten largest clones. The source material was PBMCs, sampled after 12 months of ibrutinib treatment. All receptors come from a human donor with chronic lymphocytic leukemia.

The CDR3 loop is CASSIAGAPYEQYF. In DNA, the CDR3 is TGTGCCAGTAGTATCGCAGGGGCCCCCTACGAGCAGTACTTC. J is TRBJ2-7 and V is TRBV19; possibly TRBD1 for D (6 bases). The CDR3 sequence is 14 residues long. Germline V CDR1 and CDR2: LNHDA, SQIVND (reference sequence). Trimming took 3 bases from V and 2 from J, leaving 11 bases between them.

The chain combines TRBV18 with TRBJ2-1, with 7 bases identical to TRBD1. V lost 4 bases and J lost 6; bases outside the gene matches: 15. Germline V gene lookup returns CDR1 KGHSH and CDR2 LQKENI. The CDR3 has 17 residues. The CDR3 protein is CASSQSEGAFLINEQFF. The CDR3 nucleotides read TGTGCCAGCTCACAATCAGAGGGGGCTTTCTTGATCAATGAGCAGTTCTTC.

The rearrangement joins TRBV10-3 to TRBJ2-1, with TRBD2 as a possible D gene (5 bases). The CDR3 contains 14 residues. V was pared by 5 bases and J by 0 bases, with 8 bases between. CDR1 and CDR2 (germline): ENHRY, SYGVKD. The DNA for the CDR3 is TGTGCCATCAGTACAGACTACTCCTACAATGAGCAGTTCTTC. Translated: CAISTDYSYNEQFF.

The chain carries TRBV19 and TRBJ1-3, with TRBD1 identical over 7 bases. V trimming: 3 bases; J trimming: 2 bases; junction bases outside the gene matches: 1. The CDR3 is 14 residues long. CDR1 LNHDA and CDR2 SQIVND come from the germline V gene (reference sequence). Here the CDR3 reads CASSIRGAGNTIYF. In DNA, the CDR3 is TGTGCCAGTAGTATCAGGGGGGCTGGAAACACCATATATTTT.

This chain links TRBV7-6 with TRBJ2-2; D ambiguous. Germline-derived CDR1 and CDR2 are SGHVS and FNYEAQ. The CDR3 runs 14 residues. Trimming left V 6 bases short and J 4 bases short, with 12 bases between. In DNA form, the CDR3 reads TGTGCCAGCAGATCAGCTTTCCGCACCGGGGAGCTGTTTTTT. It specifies CASRSAFRTGELFF.

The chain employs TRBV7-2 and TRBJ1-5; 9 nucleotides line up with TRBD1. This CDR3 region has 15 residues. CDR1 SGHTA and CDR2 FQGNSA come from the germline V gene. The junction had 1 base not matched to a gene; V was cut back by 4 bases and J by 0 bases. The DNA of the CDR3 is TGTGCCAGCAGCTCGGGACAGGGTAGCAATCAGCCCCAGCATTTT. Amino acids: CASSSGQGSNQPQHF.